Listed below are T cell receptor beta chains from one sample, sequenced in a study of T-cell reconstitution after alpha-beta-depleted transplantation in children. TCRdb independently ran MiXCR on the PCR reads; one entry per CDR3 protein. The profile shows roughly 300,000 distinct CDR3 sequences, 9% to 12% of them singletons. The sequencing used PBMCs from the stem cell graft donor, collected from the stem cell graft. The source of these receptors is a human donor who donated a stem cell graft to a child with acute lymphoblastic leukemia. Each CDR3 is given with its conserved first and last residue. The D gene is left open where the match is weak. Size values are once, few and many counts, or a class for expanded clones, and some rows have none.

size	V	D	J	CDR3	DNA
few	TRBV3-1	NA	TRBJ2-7	CASSPDTLYGEQYF	TGTGCCAGCAGCCCAGATACATTGTATGGCGAGCAGTACTTC
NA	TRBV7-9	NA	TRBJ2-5	CASSSRDNQETQYF	TGTGCCAGCAGCTCCCGGGACAACCAAGAGACCCAGTACTTC
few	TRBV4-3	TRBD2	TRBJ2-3	CASSQTSGRAPDTQYF	TGCGCCAGCAGCCAGACTAGCGGGAGGGCCCCAGATACGCAGTATTTT
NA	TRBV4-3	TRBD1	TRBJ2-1	CASSQERDRGLGEQFF	TGCGCCAGCAGCCAAGAAAGGGACAGGGGTCTCGGTGAGCAGTTCTTC
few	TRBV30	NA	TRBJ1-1	CALSGQFNTEAFF	TGTGCCTTATCCGGACAGTTTAACACTGAAGCTTTCTTT
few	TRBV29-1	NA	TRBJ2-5	CSVPQGQETQYF	TGCAGCGTTCCACAGGGCCAAGAGACCCAGTACTTC
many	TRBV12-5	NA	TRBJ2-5	CASGGQQEETQYF	TGTGCTAGTGGTGGACAGCAAGAAGAGACCCAGTACTTC
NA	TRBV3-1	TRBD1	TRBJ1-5	CASSPKTGLNQPQHF	TGTGCCAGCAGCCCGAAGACAGGGCTCAATCAGCCCCAGCATTTT
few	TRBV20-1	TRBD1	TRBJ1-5	CSARVLKTGERRGGNQPQHF	TGCAGTGCTAGGGTCCTCAAAACAGGGGAGAGGAGGGGGGGCAATCAGCCCCAGCATTTT
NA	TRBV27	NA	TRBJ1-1	CASSSGLIKNTEAFF	TGTGCCAGCAGTTCGGGTCTAATAAAGAACACTGAAGCTTTCTTT
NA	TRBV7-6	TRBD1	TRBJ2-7	CASSLLRATGTGPYEQYF	TGTGCCAGCAGCTTATTGAGGGCCACGGGGACAGGCCCCTACGAGCAGTACTTC
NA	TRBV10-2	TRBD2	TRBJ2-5	CASMSPAGGQETQYF	TGCGCCAGCATGAGCCCGGCGGGGGGCCAAGAGACCCAGTACTTC
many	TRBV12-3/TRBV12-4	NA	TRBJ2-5	CASSTTETQYF	TGTGCCAGCAGCACCACGGAGACCCAGTACTTC
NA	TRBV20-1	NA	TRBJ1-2	CSARDMLHRNYGYTF	TGCAGTGCTAGAGATATGCTGCACAGGAACTATGGCTACACCTTC
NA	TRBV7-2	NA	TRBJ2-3	CASSPRGGWGSTDTQYF	TGTGCCAGCAGCCCAAGGGGGGGGTGGGGTAGCACAGATACGCAGTATTTT
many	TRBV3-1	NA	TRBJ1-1	CASSQLQGNTEAFF	TGTGCCAGCAGCCAGCTTCAGGGTAACACTGAAGCTTTCTTT
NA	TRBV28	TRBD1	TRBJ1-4	CASSPRPGQGFEKLFF	TGTGCCAGCAGCCCCCGACCGGGACAGGGGTTCGAAAAACTGTTTTTT
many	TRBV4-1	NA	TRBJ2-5	CASSHGKGTQETQYF	TGCGCCAGCAGCCATGGGAAGGGGACGCAGGAGACCCAGTACTTC
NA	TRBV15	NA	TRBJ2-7	CATSSPGASPEQYF	TGTGCCACCAGCAGCCCGGGCGCGTCACCCGAGCAGTACTTC
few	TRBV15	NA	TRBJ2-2	CATSSTGLSATTGELFF	TGTGCCACCAGCAGCACAGGACTGTCCGCGACCACCGGGGAGCTGTTTTTT
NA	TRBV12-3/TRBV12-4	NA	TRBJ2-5	CASSASGEETQYF	TGTGCCAGCAGCGCTTCGGGGGAGGAGACCCAGTACTTC
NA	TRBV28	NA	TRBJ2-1	CASCLSPLGRSSYNEQFF	TGTGCCAGCTGTTTATCCCCCCTTGGGCGATCCTCCTACAATGAGCAGTTCTTC
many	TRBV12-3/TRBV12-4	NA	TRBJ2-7	CASSFSASEQYF	TGTGCCAGCAGTTTTTCGGCGTCAGAGCAGTACTTC
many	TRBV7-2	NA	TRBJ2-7	CASSFLSYEQYF	TGTGCCAGCAGCTTCTTGTCCTACGAGCAGTACTTC
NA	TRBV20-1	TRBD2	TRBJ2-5	CSAILAGGPVGAAETQYF	TGCAGTGCCATACTAGCGGGAGGCCCCGTAGGGGCAGCCGAGACCCAGTACTTC
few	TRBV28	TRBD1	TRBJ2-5	CASSLGPTGGQETQYF	TGTGCCAGCAGTTTGGGGCCGACAGGGGGCCAAGAGACCCAGTACTTC
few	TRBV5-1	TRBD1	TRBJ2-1	CASSPVGQGIYNEQFF	TGCGCCAGCAGTCCCGTAGGACAGGGGATATACAATGAGCAGTTCTTC
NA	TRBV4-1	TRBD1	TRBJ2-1	CASSQGRGRGAEQFF	TGCGCCAGCAGCCAAGGCAGGGGGCGGGGAGCCGAGCAGTTCTTC
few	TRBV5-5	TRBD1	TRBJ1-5	CASSPTGGGNQPQHF	TGTGCCAGCAGCCCCACAGGGGGCGGCAATCAGCCCCAGCATTTT
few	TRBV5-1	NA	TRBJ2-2	CASSSGGSSDPNTGELFF	TGCGCCAGCAGCTCGGGTGGCTCTAGCGATCCGAACACCGGGGAGCTGTTTTTT
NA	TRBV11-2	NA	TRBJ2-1	CASWDMESVNEQFF	TGTGCCAGCTGGGATATGGAGAGCGTGAATGAGCAGTTCTTC
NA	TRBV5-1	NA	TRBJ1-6	CASRTDYNSPLHF	TGCGCCAGCAGGACAGACTATAATTCACCCCTCCACTTT
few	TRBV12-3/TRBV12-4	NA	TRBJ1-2	CASSRGGGYGYTF	TGTGCCAGCAGTCGAGGTGGGGGCTATGGCTACACCTTC
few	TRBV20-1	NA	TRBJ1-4	CSASIGSTNEKLFF	TGCAGTGCTAGCATAGGATCAACTAATGAAAAACTGTTTTTT
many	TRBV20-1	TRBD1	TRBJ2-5	CSAMTGETQYF	TGCAGTGCAATGACAGGGGAGACCCAGTACTTC
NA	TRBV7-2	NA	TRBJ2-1	CASSPTRSLYNEQFF	TGTGCCAGCAGTCCCACTAGAAGTCTCTACAATGAGCAGTTCTTC
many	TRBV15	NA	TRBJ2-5	CATSRVLQETQYF	TGTGCCACCAGCAGAGTACTTCAAGAGACCCAGTACTTC
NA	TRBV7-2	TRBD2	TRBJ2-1	CASAYLAGTGNEQFF	TGTGCCAGCGCCTACCTAGCGGGAACCGGCAATGAGCAGTTCTTC
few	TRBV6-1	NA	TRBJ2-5	CASRGPGEATQYF	TGTGCCAGCAGGGGTCCGGGGGAAGCGACCCAGTACTTC
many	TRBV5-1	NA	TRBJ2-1	CASSYGTDNEQFF	TGCGCCAGCAGCTATGGGACTGACAATGAGCAGTTCTTC
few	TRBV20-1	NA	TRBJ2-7	CSAAGFYEQYF	TGCAGTGCGGCGGGATTCTACGAGCAGTACTTC